This T cell receptor beta chain was captured in a study of T cell responses to AZD1222 COVID-19 vaccine. Germline CDR1 reads MDHEN; CDR2 reads SYDVKM. V gave up 5 bases and J gave up 5 bases; unmatched junction bases: 9. The CDR3 loop spans 15 amino acids. Sequencing used immunoSEQ multiplex PCR; TCRdb keeps in-frame clones, though not all of them. The table includes about 56,000 clones, about 88% detected once. Sequenced here: peripheral blood, sampled 28 days after the second AZD1222 dose. The gene calls are TRBV28 and TRBJ2-7; 10 bases fit TRBD2. The source of this sequence is an adult who received the AZD1222 COVID-19 vaccine. CDR3 DNA sequence: TGTGCCAGCAGTCCGGGGGGAGCGGGAGGGAACGAGCAGTACTTC. Its protein is CASSPGGAGGNEQYF.